This record looks at one T cell receptor beta chain sequence and its context. In its sample, this clone was seen once. No cognate antigen has been identified for it. Base qualities are not at hand, and no much larger clone is one base apart. The CDR3 contains 16 residues, cysteine and phenylalanine counted. Only the CDR3 part of the read is kept: 48 bases, read in frame from the first base. V is pared back by 5 bases and J by 0 bases, with 17 bases lying between the germline termini. As encoded in the germline V gene, CDR1 is SGHVS while CDR2 is FQNEAQ. This specimen belongs to a study of shared clonotypes between healthy human individuals (dated by TCRdb to the early 2020s). Study-level background: Three men and two women, aged 18 to 49 years, made up the cohort. Per donor, leukapheresis produced somewhere between about 0.8 and 9 billion PBMCs. Blood TCR repertoires of four to six healthy adults were deeply sequenced to estimate repertoire size and the extent of clonotype sharing between individuals. For each donor, CD4 naive and CD4 memory were each given three plates, CD8 naive was given two plates, and CD8 memory was given one plate. To increase sequencing depth and limit assay-specific biases, TCR repertoire library preparation and sequencing were carried out by different laboratories using diverse techniques.

The paper's findings and limits, for the study overall: Pairwise subsampling led to the expectation that sequencing depth would affect the degree of clonotype sharing among donors. Only blood was sampled, and tissue TCR repertoires likely differ from those in blood. The small number of donors limited the genetic and exposure-history diversity represented. Incomplete sequencing was indicated by rarefaction of sorted-subset datasets, despite the large sequencing depth. Naive subsets generally had larger estimated clonotype richness than memory subsets. Approximately 5% of naive CD4, 3.5% of naive CD8, approximately 2.2% of memory CD4, and approximately 0.4% of memory CD8 clonotypes were shared across a few donors. Clonotypes shared by all four sorted-subset donors showed higher generation probabilities than non-shared clonotypes.

Using the deep immunoSEQ assay, TCR CDR3 regions were amplified from genomic DNA by multiplex PCR. For each cell subset, the extracted genomic DNA was distributed evenly across all wells of several immunoSEQ 96-well plates, and each plate served as one replicate. Each replicate PCR for sorted subsets received around 200 ng genomic DNA, equal to tens of thousands of T cell genomes. The purified libraries were quantified using a Qubit 3.0 fluorometer, sized with a Bioanalyzer 2100, and then quantified again using the KAPA Library Quantification kit. Each immunoSEQ 96-well plate was sequenced on its own single-read 150-cycle Illumina NextSeq 550 flow cell. Concerning the study's data processing: The immunoSEQ output contained only junctional sequences without quality scores, so filtering could not match that applied to full-length reads. To assign V/J genes and CDR3, sequences were annotated against IMGT germline references using PyIR, a Python wrapper for IgBLAST v1.9. Any read was removed if the V/J assignment was weak (E-value above 1e-6), the CDR3 was missing, or the read contained stop codons, out-of-frame junctions, or ambiguous translated residues. V3J clonotypes were defined as sequences sharing an identical inferred V gene, J gene, and CDR3 amino acid sequence. Percentage overlap between repertoires was computed as shared unique clonotypes divided by the size of the smaller repertoire. Repertoire richness was assessed with RTK rarefaction, the Chao1 estimator, and Recon v2.1 estimates of unobserved clonotypes. Generation probabilities were computed with OLGA for all TCRbeta clonotypes obtained by the gDNA method from a few donors. The table was pulled from immuneACCESS by TCRdb, which kept in-frame rearrangements only. Such tables lose some clones; where checked, under half of the loss comes from unresolved V genes, and the rest has no known cause. V, J and clone size were drawn from that table, and D and trimming were deduced from the DNA. This sample comprises roughly 380,000 clones, 90% to 98% of them detected only once. Clones ranked in the top ten supply 0.25% to 0.35% of the sample.

Healthy HIV-negative adults with no recently reported acute infections or vaccinations were included as donors. All donors were Caucasian adults living in Nashville, Tennessee, USA. The CD8 memory samples were a combination of magnetically selected CD45RO+ cells and CCR7-negative CD45RA+ effector memory (TemRA) cells. Blood was collected by leukapheresis, and PBMCs were isolated by Ficoll-Histopaque density gradient centrifugation and then cryopreserved in liquid nitrogen vapor phase. Analytical flow cytometry was used to check the purity and quantity of every magnetically sorted T cell population. Each sorted fraction had its genomic DNA isolated and then quantified by UV absorbance on a Nanodrop 2000c.

The receptor was derived from a man aged 30-40 years in good health. Sequencing was performed on memory CD8+ T cells sorted from blood. Taken with the paper, the label for cell subset or site translates to: CD45RO+ cells pooled with CCR7-negative TemRA cells. The receptor chain draws on TRBV7-8 and TRBJ2-7; perhaps TRBD2 is the D gene, with 6 bases matching. At the DNA level, the sequence is TGTGCCAGCAGCGCTCGGGGGAGTCAAGGCTCCTACGAGCAGTACTTC. Translated, this gives CASSARGSQGSYEQYF.